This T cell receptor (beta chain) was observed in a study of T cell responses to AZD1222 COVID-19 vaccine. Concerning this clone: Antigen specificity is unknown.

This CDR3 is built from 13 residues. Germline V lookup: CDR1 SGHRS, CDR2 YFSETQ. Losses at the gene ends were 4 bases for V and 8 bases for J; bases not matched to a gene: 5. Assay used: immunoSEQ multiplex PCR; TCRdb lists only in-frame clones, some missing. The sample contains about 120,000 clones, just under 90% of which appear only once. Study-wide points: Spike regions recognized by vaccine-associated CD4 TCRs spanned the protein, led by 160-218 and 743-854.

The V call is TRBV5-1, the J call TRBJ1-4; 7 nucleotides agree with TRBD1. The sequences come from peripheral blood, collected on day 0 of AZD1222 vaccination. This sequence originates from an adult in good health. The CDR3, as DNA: TGCGCCAGCAGCCGGGGGACAGCCGAAAAACTGTTTTTT. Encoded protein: CASSRGTAEKLFF.